This T cell receptor beta chain was sequenced during a study of blood T cell repertoires in COVID-19. The overall study: Nucleic acid was either cDNA or gDNA, and it came from T cells, B-cell-depleted T cells, or PBMCs.

Germline V gene sequence: CDR1 DFQATT, CDR2 SNEGSKA (reference sequence). J was trimmed by 1 base and V by 3 bases; bases with no gene match: 1. The CDR3 covers 13 residues. The table came from immunoSEQ multiplex PCR; TCRdb's copy has only in-frame clones and leaves some out. The sample has about 89,000 clones, 75% to 90% seen once. As regards this clone: The sample contains more than one DNA sequence encoding this CDR3.

The TCR sequence derives from a woman at least 80 years old with acute or convalescent COVID-19. The sample taken for sequencing was peripheral blood. This chain links TRBV20-1 with TRBJ2-7; 9 nucleotides match TRBD2. As DNA, the CDR3 is TGCAGTGCTAGTAGCGGGAGATCCTACGAGCAGTACTTC. Translated: CSASSGRSYEQYF.